In its sample, the clone carrying this T cell receptor (beta chain) was seen many times. The CDR3 totals 13 residues. V lost 8 bases, J lost 1 base, and 11 bases lay in between. CDR1 is MNHEY and CDR2 is SMNVEV in the germline V gene (reference sequence). RNA transcripts gave rise to amplified TCR beta CDR3 regions. The TCR CDR3 was amplified in a first-round RT-PCR using the HTBI primer set. TCRdb used MiXCR to reprocess the multiplex PCR reads, holding one entry per CDR3 protein. This sample yields some 360,000 distinct CDR3 sequences, of which roughly 20% are seen a single time; 15% to 17% belongs to the top ten. The sample belongs to a study of T cells in Graves' hyperthyroidism and ophthalmopathy.

Material for sequencing was blood. The source is a woman in her thirties or forties with Graves' ophthalmopathy. V gene TRBV27 combines with J gene TRBJ1-2; unclear D gene. The DNA of the CDR3 is TGTGCCAGCGGACTTCCGGGTAACTATGGCTACACCTTC. Its translation is CASGLPGNYGYTF.